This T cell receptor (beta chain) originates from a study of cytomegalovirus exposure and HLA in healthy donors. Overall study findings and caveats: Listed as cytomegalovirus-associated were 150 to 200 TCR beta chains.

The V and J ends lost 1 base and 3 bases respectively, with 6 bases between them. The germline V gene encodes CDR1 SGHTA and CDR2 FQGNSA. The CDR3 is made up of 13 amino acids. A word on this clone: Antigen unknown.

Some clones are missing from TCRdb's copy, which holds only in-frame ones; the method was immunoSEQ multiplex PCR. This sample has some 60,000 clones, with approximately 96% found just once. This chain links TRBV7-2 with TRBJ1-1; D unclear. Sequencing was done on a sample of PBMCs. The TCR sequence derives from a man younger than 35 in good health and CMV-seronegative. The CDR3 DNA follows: TGTGCCAGCAGCTTAGACACCGACACTGAAGCTTTCTTT. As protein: CASSLDTDTEAFF.